The 20 T cell receptor beta chains listed next were all sequenced from one sample in a study of shared clonotypes between healthy human individuals. The table came from immunoSEQ multiplex PCR; TCRdb's copy has only in-frame clones and leaves some out. Found here are around 2.1 million clones, 85% to 95% of them singletons; the top ten hold 1.5% to 2%. Naivety among CD8 cells was defined by CD45RO negativity and positive CCR7 selection, thereby excluding terminally differentiated effector memory CD45RA+ cells. The sequencing input was naive CD8+ T cells from PBMCs. These receptor sequences come from a man between 18 and 29 years old in good health. Some clones in this sample may be carry-over from other donors' samples.

V gene TRBV30 combines with J gene TRBJ1-2; 7 bases match TRBD1. J was trimmed by 3 bases and V by 8 bases; bases with no gene match: 9. Germline V gives CDR1 GTSNPN, CDR2 SVGIG (reference sequence). The CDR3 contains 13 residues. In nucleotides, the CDR3 is TGTGCCAGCCCCCGACAGGGTGACTATGGCTACACCTTC. This gives the protein CASPRQGDYGYTF.

The chain couples TRBV30 to TRBJ1-2; possibly TRBD1 for D (5 bases). The CDR3 is 14 residues long. The V end lost 7 bases, the J end lost 5 bases, and 20 bases lay between the germline ends. In germline, CDR1 is GTSNPN, CDR2 SVGIG (reference sequence). In DNA, the CDR3 is TGTGCCTTTCTCACTCTCCGGGACGGATATGGCTACACCTTC. Translation gives CAFLTLRDGYGYTF.

The chain carries TRBV27 and TRBJ2-1; TRBD2 agrees at 7 bases. Trimming cost V 6 bases and J 0 bases; bases outside gene matches: 5. CDR3 size: 15 residues. The germline gives CDR1 MNHEY, CDR2 SMNVEV (reference sequence). The CDR3 DNA is TGTGCCAGCAGCGGAAGCGGGACCTCCTACAATGAGCAGTTCTTC. Translation: CASSGSGTSYNEQFF.

The count of this clone is one. The chain is built from TRBV27 and TRBJ2-3; TRBD1 matches 7 bases. This CDR3 is 15 amino acids long. With 2 bases clipped from V and 5 bases from J, the junction kept 7 bases outside the gene matches. Germline lookup yields CDR1 MNHEY and CDR2 SMNVEV (reference sequence). The CDR3 protein is CASSLRDRFQDTQYF. As DNA, the CDR3 is TGTGCCAGCAGTTTAAGGGACAGATTCCAAGATACGCAGTATTTT.

The chain links TRBV2 to TRBJ2-1; 10 bases agree with TRBD2. V trimming: 1 base; J trimming: 2 bases; junction bases outside the gene matches: 5. Germline assignment: CDR1 SNHLY and CDR2 FYNNEI. This CDR3 comprises 17 residues. The CDR3 region has the DNA TGTGCCAGCAGTGAAGGGATAGCGGGAGGCCCCTACAATGAGCAGTTCTTC. It is translated as CASSEGIAGGPYNEQFF.

The J gene is TRBJ2-3, the V gene TRBV2; TRBD2 matches 9 bases. Germline CDR1 is SNHLY and CDR2 is FYNNEI. This CDR3 is 18 amino acids long. After removal of 2 bases from V and 2 bases from J, the junction contained 11 bases not matched to a gene. The CDR3 loop is CASSELLTSGSVTDTQYF. The CDR3 region has the DNA TGTGCCAGCAGTGAACTGCTGACTAGCGGAAGTGTCACAGATACGCAGTATTTT.

V is TRBV28 and J is TRBJ2-1; 11 bases are a match to TRBD2. Germline V gene lookup returns CDR1 MDHEN and CDR2 SYDVKM. The J segment lost 4 bases and the V segment lost 8 bases, leaving 7 bases of the junction unmatched. This CDR3 comprises 15 residues. The CDR3 nucleotides read TGTGCCAGCGACGGACTAGCGGGTGTTTACAATGAGCAGTTCTTC. The encoded protein is CASDGLAGVYNEQFF.

The V and J genes are TRBV4-2 and TRBJ1-5, with D perhaps TRBD1 (5 bases). The CDR3 spans 16 residues. Germline V gives CDR1 LGHNA, CDR2 YNFKEQ. V was clipped by 1 base and J by 4 bases, with 14 bases between them. CDR3 in DNA: TGTGCCAGCAGCCAAGGCCTCCGGGACTCTAATCAGCCCCAGCATTTT. Its protein is CASSQGLRDSNQPQHF.

The genes are TRBV7-8 and TRBJ1-4; 11 positions agree with TRBD1. CDR3 length: 15 residues. Unmatched junction bases numbered 8, after V lost 6 bases and J lost 8 bases. The germline V gene has CDR1 SGHVS and CDR2 FQNEAQ. The CDR3 DNA reads as TGTGCCAGCAGGGGGACAGGGGGAATTGGGGAAAAACTGTTTTTT. Translating gives CASRGTGGIGEKLFF.

The chain employs TRBV27 and TRBJ2-7; 12 positions agree with TRBD1. The junction had 5 bases not matched to a gene; V was cut back by 5 bases and J by 3 bases. Germline CDR1 MNHEY, CDR2 SMNVEV (reference sequence). The CDR3 runs to 15 residues. The CDR3, as DNA: TGTGCCAGCAGTACCGGGACAGGGGGCTTCTACGAGCAGTACTTC. This codes for CASSTGTGGFYEQYF.

The table lists this clone with a count of one. The J gene is TRBJ2-1, the V gene TRBV28; 8 bases agree with TRBD1. The germline CDR1 and CDR2 sequences are MDHEN and SYDVKM. The CDR3 totals 15 residues. With 6 bases clipped from V and 4 bases from J, the junction kept 8 bases outside the gene matches. The CDR3 sequence: CASSSDRAEYNEQFF. CDR3 bases: TGTGCCAGCAGCTCGGACAGGGCCGAGTACAATGAGCAGTTCTTC.

The rearrangement uses TRBV27 and TRBJ1-1, with a possible D match to TRBD1 (5 bases). This CDR3 has 14 residues. Trimming shortened V by 3 bases and J by 4 bases, and 12 bases separated the two germline ends. The germline CDR1 and CDR2 sequences are MNHEY and SMNVEV (reference sequence). CDR3 protein: CASSFKGRGTEAFF. CDR3 nucleotide sequence: TGTGCCAGCAGTTTTAAGGGGAGGGGCACTGAAGCTTTCTTT.

The rearrangement uses TRBV4-3 and TRBJ1-5; D unresolved. Per germline, CDR1 LGHNA and CDR2 YSLEER. V was cut by 0 bases and J by 1 base, with 7 bases left in between. This CDR3 contains 15 residues. The DNA for the CDR3 is TGCGCCAGCAGCCAAGAGGCGAAAAGCAATCAGCCCCAGCATTTT. Translation gives CASSQEAKSNQPQHF.

The CDR3 loop reads CASSPYLVELAEHTDTQYF. The CDR3, as DNA: TGCGCCAGCAGCCCCTACCTAGTGGAACTAGCGGAGCACACAGATACGCAGTATTTT. V is TRBV5-1 and J is TRBJ2-3, with 8 bases aligning to TRBD2. The length of the CDR3 is 19 residues. V lost 4 bases and J lost 2; bases outside the gene matches: 18. Germline V gene sequence: CDR1 SGHRS, CDR2 YFSETQ. Supplemented by reference TRBV5-1 and TRBJ2-3, the full variable domain reads KAGVTQTPRYLIKTRGQQVTLSCSPISGHRSVSWYQQTPGQGLQFLFEYFSETQRNKGNFPGRFSGRQFSNSRSEMNVSTLELGDSALYLCASSPYLVELAEHTDTQYFGPGTRLTVL.

As concerns this clone: This sample also contains other DNA sequences that code for the same CDR3. The rearrangement links TRBV15 to TRBJ2-3, with D unclear. This CDR3 comprises 13 residues. Germline V gene data show CDR1 as LNHNV and CDR2 as YYDKDF (reference sequence). V was clipped by 3 bases and J by 0 bases, with 4 bases between them. The CDR3 nucleotides are TGTGCCACCAGCAGGACTAGCACAGATACGCAGTATTTT. The encoded protein is CATSRTSTDTQYF.

The chain has TRBV6-1 and TRBJ1-1; D call uncertain. V shed 0 bases and J shed 10 bases, with 24 bases lying between them. The V gene's germline CDR1 is MNHNS and CDR2 SASEGT. CDR3 size: 17 residues. CDR3 loop: CASSEALREPPDRGAFF. CDR3 DNA sequence: TGTGCCAGCAGTGAAGCGCTTCGGGAGCCTCCGGATCGTGGAGCTTTCTTT.

The chain has TRBV11-2 and TRBJ2-1, with TRBD2 identical over 8 bases. The CDR3 runs 16 residues. V lost 7 bases, J lost 6 bases, and 14 bases stayed unmatched. CDR1 and CDR2 (germline): SGHAT, FQNNGV. This chain's CDR3 is CASTRSGRGPVNEQFF. In nucleotides, the CDR3 is TGTGCCAGCACCCGAAGCGGGAGAGGGCCCGTCAATGAGCAGTTCTTC.

The chain recombines TRBV6-1 with TRBJ2-7; D possibly matches TRBD1 or TRBD2 (5 bases each). The CDR3 has 15 amino acids. V was cut by 2 bases and J by 6 bases, with 17 bases left in between. CDR1 is MNHNS, CDR2 SASEGT, per germline. CDR3 bases: TGTGCCAGCAGTGAACGGGTTGGGACCTACGGCGAGCAGTACTTC. It specifies CASSERVGTYGEQYF.

V and J are TRBV12-5 and TRBJ2-1, with 11 bases fitting TRBD2. This CDR3 has 16 amino acids. Trimming at V came to 6 bases and at J to 8 bases, leaving 12 bases not matched to a gene. Germline loops: CDR1 LGHNT, CDR2 FRNRAP. The CDR3 DNA is TGTGCTAGTGGCTTCCAACTAGCGGGAGTCTTCGATGAGCAGTTCTTC. Its protein product is CASGFQLAGVFDEQFF.

Note on this clone: Other DNA sequences in the sample encode the same CDR3. This chain connects TRBV27 to TRBJ2-7; TRBD1 or TRBD2 may be the D gene (5 bases each). In germline, CDR1 is MNHEY, CDR2 SMNVEV (reference sequence). This CDR3 is 13 amino acids long. The germline V and J ends were trimmed by 2 bases and 2 bases, with 7 bases remaining between them. DNA for the CDR3: TGTGCCAGCAGTTTAGAGGGGACCTACGAGCAGTACTTC. As protein: CASSLEGTYEQYF.